This T cell receptor (beta chain) derives from a study of blood T cell repertoires in COVID-19. CDR1 and CDR2 from the germline V gene are MGHRA and YSYEKL. This CDR3 spans 11 amino acids. Trimming removed 5 bases at V and 5 bases at J, with 6 bases between. Some clones are missing from TCRdb's copy, which holds only in-frame ones; the method was immunoSEQ multiplex PCR. The sample lists approximately 440,000 clones, around 91% occurring once. Assignments of participants to cohorts depended upon their own reported clinical history. This rearrangement joins TRBV4-1 to TRBJ1-1; D remains ambiguous. What was sequenced was PBMCs or T cells enriched from blood (not recorded which). The clonotype comes from a man younger than 30 who had recovered from COVID-19. The CDR3 DNA follows: TGCGCCAGCAGCTATCGGACTGAAGCTTTCTTT. This codes for CASSYRTEAFF.